This passage covers 2 T cell receptor beta chains from one sample sequenced in a study of T cells in localized non-small cell lung cancer. Profiled with immunoSEQ multiplex PCR; TCRdb holds only in-frame clones, not every one. The data hold approximately 80,000 clones, with 65% to 85% observed a single time. The specimen comprised peripheral blood, sampled before any cancer treatment. These TCRs come from a female donor over 55 with stage I lung adenocarcinoma.

The chain employs TRBV30 and TRBJ1-4, with D hard to call. CDR1 is GTSNPN and CDR2 is SVGIG in the germline V gene (reference sequence). The CDR3 totals 14 residues. With 0 bases removed from V and 7 bases from J, the gap between germline ends came to 12 bases. CDR3 bases: TGTGCCTGGAGTGTAGGCCAGTGGGGTGAAAAACTGTTTTTT. As protein: CAWSVGQWGEKLFF.

The chain recombines TRBV15 with TRBJ1-1; no clear D. The V end was cut by 0 bases, the J end by 10 bases, with 15 bases between. This CDR3 region has 14 residues. Germline assignment: CDR1 LNHNV and CDR2 YYDKDF (reference sequence). This CDR3 reads CATSRDKFGVRAFF. The CDR3 DNA is TGTGCCACCAGCAGAGATAAGTTTGGTGTAAGAGCTTTCTTT.